The source of this T cell receptor beta chain is a study of T cell responses to AZD1222 COVID-19 vaccine. Findings and caveats of the study: There were vaccine-associated CD4 TCRs across spike, dominant at 160-218 and 743-854.

This table comes from immunoSEQ multiplex PCR, and its TCRdb copy is limited to in-frame clones, with some not included. The sample contains 150,000 or so clones, around nine tenths of which appear only once. Trimming shortened V by 1 base and J by 7 bases, and 11 bases separated the two germline ends. There are 13 residues in the CDR3. Looked up from germline, CDR1 is SGHDT and CDR2 is YYEEEE. Remarks on this clone: What it recognizes is unknown.

The chain couples TRBV5-6 to TRBJ1-2; TRBD1 might be the D (6 bases). This TCR was recovered from an adult in good health. Source: peripheral blood, taken on day 0 of AZD1222 vaccination. Written as DNA, the CDR3 is TGTGCCAGCAGCTTGCGGCAGGGGACTGGCTACACCTTC. Protein sequence: CASSLRQGTGYTF.